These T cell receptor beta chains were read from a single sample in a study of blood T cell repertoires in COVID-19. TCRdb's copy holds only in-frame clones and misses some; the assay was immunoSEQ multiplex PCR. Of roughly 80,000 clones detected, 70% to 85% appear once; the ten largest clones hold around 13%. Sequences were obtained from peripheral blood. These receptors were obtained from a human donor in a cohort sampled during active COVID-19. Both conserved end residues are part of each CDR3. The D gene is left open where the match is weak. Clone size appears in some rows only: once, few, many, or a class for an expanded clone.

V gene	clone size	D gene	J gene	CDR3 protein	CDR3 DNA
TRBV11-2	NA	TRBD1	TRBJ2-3	CASSRRTGEGTDTQYF	TGTGCCAGCAGCCGAAGGACAGGGGAAGGGACAGATACGCAGTATTTT
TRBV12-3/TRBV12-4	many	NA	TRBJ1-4	CASRRGYEKLFF	TGTGCCAGCAGAAGAGGATATGAAAAACTGTTTTTT
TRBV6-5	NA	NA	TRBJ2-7	CASSYRESYEQYF	TGTGCCAGCAGTTATAGGGAGTCCTACGAGCAGTACTTC
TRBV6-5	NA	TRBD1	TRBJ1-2	CASRRQGNGYTF	TGTGCCAGCAGACGACAGGGGAATGGCTACACCTTC
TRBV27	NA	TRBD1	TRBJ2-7	CASSKRDSSYEQYF	TGTGCCAGCAGTAAACGGGACAGCTCCTACGAGCAGTACTTC
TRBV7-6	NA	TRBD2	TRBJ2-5	CASSLVGGDQETQYF	TGTGCCAGCAGCTTAGTCGGGGGGGACCAAGAGACCCAGTACTTC
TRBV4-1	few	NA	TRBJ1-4	CASSLRTGTFNEKLFF	TGCGCCAGCAGCCTCCGAACGGGAACCTTTAATGAAAAACTGTTTTTT
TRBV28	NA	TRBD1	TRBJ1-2	CASSTGGAQGDYGYTF	TGTGCCAGCAGCACCGGGGGGGCCCAGGGGGACTATGGCTACACCTTC
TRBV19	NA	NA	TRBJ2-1	CASKVKGGTDSYNEQFF	TGTGCCAGTAAGGTCAAAGGGGGAACGGACTCCTACAATGAGCAGTTCTTC
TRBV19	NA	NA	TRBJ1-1	CASSNQGANTEAFF	TGTGCCAGTAGCAACCAAGGGGCTAACACTGAAGCTTTCTTT
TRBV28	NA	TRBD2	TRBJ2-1	CASSSGLAGGRVFF	TGTGCCAGCAGTTCAGGACTAGCGGGGGGCCGGGTGTTCTTC
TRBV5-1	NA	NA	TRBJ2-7	CASSWDGRGSSYEQYF	TGCGCCAGCAGCTGGGATGGCAGGGGCAGCTCCTACGAGCAGTACTTC
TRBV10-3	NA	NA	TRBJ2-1	CAISRGNSYNEQFF	TGTGCCATCAGTCGGGGGAACTCCTACAATGAGCAGTTCTTC
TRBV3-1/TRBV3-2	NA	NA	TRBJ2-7	CASSLGYEQYF	TGTGCCAGCAGTCTCGGGTACGAGCAGTACTTC
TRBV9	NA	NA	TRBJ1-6	CASSAGAYNSPLHF	TGTGCCAGCAGCGCAGGCGCCTATAATTCACCCCTCCACTTT
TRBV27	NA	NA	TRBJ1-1	CASRASQGTAFF	TGTGCCAGCAGAGCTTCACAGGGTACGGCTTTCTTT
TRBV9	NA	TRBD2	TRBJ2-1	CASSVRDYQYNEQFF	TGTGCCAGCAGCGTCCGGGACTATCAATACAATGAGCAGTTCTTC
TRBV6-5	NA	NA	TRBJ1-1	CASSSTENTEAFF	TGTGCCAGCAGCTCAACAGAGAACACTGAAGCTTTCTTT
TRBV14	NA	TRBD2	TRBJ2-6	CASSGGLAGVSGANVLTF	TGTGCCAGCAGCGGGGGACTAGCGGGTGTCTCTGGGGCCAACGTCCTGACTTTC
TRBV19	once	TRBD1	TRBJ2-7	CASRAGTGGNYEQYF	TGTGCCAGTAGGGCGGGGACAGGGGGAAACTACGAGCAGTACTTC
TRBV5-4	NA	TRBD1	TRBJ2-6	CASSRRDRGSGANVLTF	TGTGCCAGCAGCCGCCGGGACAGGGGTTCTGGGGCCAACGTCCTGACTTTC
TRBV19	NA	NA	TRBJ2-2	CASSLDRRLFAGELFF	TGTGCCAGTAGTCTCGACAGGAGGTTGTTTGCCGGGGAGCTGTTTTTT
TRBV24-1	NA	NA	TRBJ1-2	CATSAGYGYTF	TGTGCCACCAGTGCCGGCTATGGCTACACCTTC
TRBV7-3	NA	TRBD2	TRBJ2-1	CASSLSGGSYNEQFF	TGTGCCAGCAGCTTATCGGGGGGCTCCTACAATGAGCAGTTCTTC
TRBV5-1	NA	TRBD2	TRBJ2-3	CASSLEGGGAVTWDTQYF	TGCGCCAGCAGCTTGGAAGGCGGGGGGGCCGTTACCTGGGATACGCAGTATTTT
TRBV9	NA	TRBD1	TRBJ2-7	CASSASRDRDSYEQYF	TGTGCCAGCAGCGCCTCCCGGGACAGGGATTCCTACGAGCAGTACTTC
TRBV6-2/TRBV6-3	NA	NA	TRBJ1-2	CASSYSRQLGYTF	TGTGCCAGCAGTTACTCGAGACAGTTAGGCTACACCTTC
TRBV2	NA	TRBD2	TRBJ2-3	CASSPPTLRGEVDTQYF	TGTGCCAGCAGTCCACCGACCTTGCGGGGGGAGGTAGATACGCAGTATTTT
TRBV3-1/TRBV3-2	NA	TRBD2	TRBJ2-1	CASRLAGGPYNEQFF	TGTGCCAGCAGACTAGCGGGGGGGCCCTACAATGAGCAGTTCTTC
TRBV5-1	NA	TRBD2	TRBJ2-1	CASSLDVRRGGGEQFF	TGCGCCAGCAGCTTGGACGTTAGGCGGGGGGGTGGTGAGCAGTTCTTC
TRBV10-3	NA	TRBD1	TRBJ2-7	CATRPRQGAIYEQYF	TGTGCCACCCGACCCCGACAGGGGGCGATCTACGAGCAGTACTTC
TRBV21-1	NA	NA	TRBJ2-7	CASSKGARGYEQYF	TGTGCCAGCAGCAAAGGGGCCCGGGGTTACGAGCAGTACTTC
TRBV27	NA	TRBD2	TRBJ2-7	CASRRTSGGQYYEQYF	TGTGCCAGCAGGAGGACTAGCGGGGGGCAATACTACGAGCAGTACTTC